This T cell receptor (beta chain) was sequenced for a study of glioma-infiltrating T cells. TCR alpha and beta CDR3 regions were amplified from RNA using iRepertoire nested multiplex PCR. For one-step reverse transcription and amplification, 100-400 ng of tissue mRNA or PBMC total RNA was used. MiXCR, applied by TCRdb to the multiplex PCR reads, yields one record per CDR3 protein. Of fewer than 110,000 distinct CDR3 sequences in the sample, around 28% were seen once. This clonotype was recorded many times. Its antigen is not identified. Whole-study results and caveats: Very few CDR3 sequences were shared between tissue and blood. Gliomas, especially low-grade, showed above-expected tissue-blood divergence; non-neoplastic patients showed below.

The sequencing sample was made of glioma tissue, nonneoplastic brain tissue, or PBMCs (not recorded which). This receptor was taken from a human donor with low-grade glioma or glioblastoma, undergoing nonglioma brain surgery, or in good health (not recorded which).

CDR3 coding DNA: TGTGCCAGCAGTGAAAGGTCATTCAATCAGCCCCAGCATTTT. Translated: CASSERSFNQPQHF. The V call is TRBV2, the J call TRBJ1-5; D is ambiguous. The CDR3 consists of 14 residues. The V and J ends lost 2 bases and 3 bases respectively, with 8 bases between them. Germline V CDR1 and CDR2: SNHLY, FYNNEI.